Shown below are 9 T cell receptor beta chains from a single sample sequenced in a study of blood T cell repertoires in COVID-19. Measured with immunoSEQ multiplex PCR; TCRdb has only the in-frame clones, and not every one. In the table there are fewer than 250,000 clones, 75% to 85% of which are singletons. Input material: peripheral blood. Receptors were obtained from a man aged 55 to 70 with acute or convalescent COVID-19.

The gene calls are TRBV18 and TRBJ1-5; D unresolved. CDR1 KGHSH and CDR2 LQKENI come from the germline V gene. The CDR3 is made up of 16 amino acids. V was shortened by 6 bases and J by 0 bases, with 15 bases between the two germline ends. CDR3 sequence reads: CASSILGEGSNQPQHF. CDR3 DNA: TGTGCCAGCTCCATCCTTGGAGAAGGTAGCAATCAGCCCCAGCATTTT.

The chain employs TRBV12-3 or TRBV12-4 and TRBJ1-5, with D possibly being TRBD1 (5 bases). The ends were cut back, 6 bases at V and 3 bases at J, with 9 bases in the middle. The CDR3 has 13 amino acids. The CDR3 protein is CASSQQVNQPQHF. CDR3 sequence (DNA): TGTGCCAGCAGCCAACAGGTCAATCAGCCCCAGCATTTT.

The rearrangement joins TRBV5-4 to TRBJ2-1, with a weak D call TRBD2 (6 bases). Between the trimmed V and J ends, which lost 5 bases and 3 bases, there was a span of 18 bases. The germline CDR1 and CDR2 sequences are SGHNT and YYREEE (reference sequence). The CDR3 totals 16 residues. CDR3 amino acids: CASSDSGTRRYNEQFF. The CDR3 DNA reads TGTGCCAGCAGTGACTCCGGGACTCGCCGCTACAATGAGCAGTTCTTC.

The V call is TRBV6-5, the J call TRBJ1-1; 7 bases are shared with TRBD1. This CDR3 has 13 residues. The trim removed 7 bases at V and 6 bases at J, leaving 8 bases unmatched. Germline CDR1 MNHEY, CDR2 SVGAGI. CDR3 amino acids: CASKRPGTAEAFF. The CDR3, as DNA: TGTGCCAGCAAGAGACCTGGGACAGCTGAAGCTTTCTTT.

As to this clone: This specimen includes other DNA sequences encoding the same CDR3. This sequence joins TRBV9 and TRBJ2-3, with TRBD2 as a possible D gene (5 bases). Germline CDR1 and CDR2: SGDLS and YYNGEE. Trimming left V 0 bases short and J 0 bases short, with 11 bases between. This CDR3 is built from 16 residues. CDR3 DNA: TGTGCCAGCAGCGTAGTGGGTCTAGCAAGCACAGATACGCAGTATTTT. It is translated as CASSVVGLASTDTQYF.

The V call is TRBV6-4, the J call TRBJ1-5; 8 nucleotides match TRBD1. V shed 7 bases and J 4 bases; nucleotides not matched to a gene: 9. The length of the CDR3 is 15 residues. Per germline, CDR1 MRHNA and CDR2 SNTAGT. The chain's CDR3 is CASINRDRLNQPQHF. For the CDR3, the DNA is TGTGCCAGCATTAACCGGGACAGGTTAAATCAGCCCCAGCATTTT.

V and J are TRBV6-1 and TRBJ2-3, with a possible D match to TRBD2 (5 bases). CDR1 is MNHNS and CDR2 is SASEGT in the germline V gene. The V and J ends lost 2 bases and 5 bases respectively, with 17 bases between them. The CDR3 has 16 amino acids. The CDR3 coding sequence is TGTGCCAGCAGTGAATGGGGTTTGCGGGCACAAGATACGCAGTATTTT. Translated, it gives CASSEWGLRAQDTQYF.

This sequence joins TRBV19 and TRBJ1-4; D is perhaps TRBD1 (5 bases). The germline V gene encodes CDR1 LNHDA and CDR2 SQIVND (reference sequence). With 4 bases removed from V and 0 bases from J, the gap between germline ends came to 6 bases. This CDR3 spans 14 amino acids. The DNA for the CDR3 is TGTGCCAGTAGTAGGGGGGCAACTAATGAAAAACTGTTTTTT. Translating it yields CASSRGATNEKLFF.

The V call is TRBV14, the J call TRBJ1-1; D is undetermined. The germline V and J ends were trimmed by 2 bases and 10 bases, with 14 bases remaining between them. Germline V lookup: CDR1 SGHDN, CDR2 FVKESK. The length of the CDR3 is 13 residues. The CDR3 loop is CASSQNSGLVAFF. CDR3 coding DNA: TGTGCCAGCAGCCAAAACAGTGGGCTTGTAGCTTTCTTT. The complete variable domain, with remaining parts taken from reference TRBV14 and TRBJ1-1, reads EAGVTQFPSHSVIEKGQTVTLRCDPISGHDNLYWYRRVMGKEIKFLLHFVKESKQDESGMPNNRFLAERTGGTYSTLKVQPAELEDSGVYFCASSQNSGLVAFFGQGTRLTVV.